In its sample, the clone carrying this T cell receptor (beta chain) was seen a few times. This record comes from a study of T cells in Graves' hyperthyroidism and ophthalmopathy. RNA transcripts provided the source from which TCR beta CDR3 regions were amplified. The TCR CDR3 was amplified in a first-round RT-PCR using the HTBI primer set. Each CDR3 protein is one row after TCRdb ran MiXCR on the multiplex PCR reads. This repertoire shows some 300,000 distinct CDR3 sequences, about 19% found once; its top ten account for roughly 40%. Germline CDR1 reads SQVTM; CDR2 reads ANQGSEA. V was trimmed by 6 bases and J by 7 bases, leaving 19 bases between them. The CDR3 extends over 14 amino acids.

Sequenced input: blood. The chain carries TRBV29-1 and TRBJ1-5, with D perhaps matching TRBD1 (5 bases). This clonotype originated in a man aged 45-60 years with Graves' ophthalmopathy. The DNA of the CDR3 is TGCAGCGTGGGCCTAGGGGCAGGAGGGCAGCCCCAGCATTTT. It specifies CSVGLGAGGQPQHF. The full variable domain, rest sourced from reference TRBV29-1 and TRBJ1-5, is SAVISQKPSRDICQRGTSLTIQCQVDSQVTMMFWYRQQPGQSLTLIATANQGSEATYESGFVIDKFPISRPNLTFSTLTVSNMSPEDSSIYLCSVGLGAGGQPQHFGDGTRLSIL.